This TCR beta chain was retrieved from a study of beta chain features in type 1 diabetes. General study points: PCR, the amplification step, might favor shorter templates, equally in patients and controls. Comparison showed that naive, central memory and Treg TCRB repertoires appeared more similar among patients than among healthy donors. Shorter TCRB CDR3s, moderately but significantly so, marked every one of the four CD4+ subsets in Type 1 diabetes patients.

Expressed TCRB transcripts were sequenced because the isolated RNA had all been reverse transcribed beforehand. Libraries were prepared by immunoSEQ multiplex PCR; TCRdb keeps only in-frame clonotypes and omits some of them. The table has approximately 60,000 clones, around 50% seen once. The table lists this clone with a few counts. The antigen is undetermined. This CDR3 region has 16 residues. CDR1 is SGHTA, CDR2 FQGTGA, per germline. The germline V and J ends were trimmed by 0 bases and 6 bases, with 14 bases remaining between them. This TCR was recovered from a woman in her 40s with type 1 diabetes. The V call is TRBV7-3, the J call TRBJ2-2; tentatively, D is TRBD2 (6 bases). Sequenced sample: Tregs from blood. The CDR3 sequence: CASSLTRGLVAGELFF. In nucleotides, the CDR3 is TGTGCCAGCAGCTTAACTCGGGGGTTAGTGGCCGGGGAGCTGTTTTTT.